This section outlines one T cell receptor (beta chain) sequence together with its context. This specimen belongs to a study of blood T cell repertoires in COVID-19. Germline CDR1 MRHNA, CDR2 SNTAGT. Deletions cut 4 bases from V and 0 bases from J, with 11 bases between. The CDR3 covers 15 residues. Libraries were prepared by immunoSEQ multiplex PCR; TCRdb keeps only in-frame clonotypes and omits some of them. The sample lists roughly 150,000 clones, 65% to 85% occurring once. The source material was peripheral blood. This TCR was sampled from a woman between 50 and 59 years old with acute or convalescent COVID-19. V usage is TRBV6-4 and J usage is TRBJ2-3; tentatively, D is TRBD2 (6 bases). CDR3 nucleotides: TGTGCCAGCAGTGTAGGGGACTCCAGCACAGATACGCAGTATTTT. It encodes CASSVGDSSTDTQYF.